This TCR beta chain was sequenced during a study of patients and donors after allogeneic stem cell transplantation. This CDR3 has 12 amino acids. In germline, CDR1 is DFQATT, CDR2 SNEGSKA (reference sequence). V lost 3 bases to trimming and J lost 3 bases, with 9 bases between them. TCRdb itself ran the RT-PCR reads through MiXCR, one entry per CDR3 protein. The sample has 920,000 or so distinct CDR3 sequences, under 20% seen once. The material sequenced was blood, either unsorted or a sorted T cell fraction (not recorded which). The TCR was taken from a human donor who was either an allogeneic HSCT recipient or a stem cell or donor lymphocyte infusion donor (not recorded which). It is not recorded whose cells these are; they may come from a transplant donor. The chain joins TRBV20-1 to TRBJ2-7; D not certain. The CDR3 sequence: CSARADLYEQYF. The CDR3 DNA is TGCAGTGCTAGGGCCGACCTCTACGAGCAGTACTTC.